These T cell receptor beta chains were read from a single sample in a study of Ad26.COV2.S vaccination and SARS-CoV-2 variants. Method: immunoSEQ multiplex PCR; TCRdb's copy keeps in-frame clones and lacks some. This table has roughly 300,000 clones, about 86% appearing once. The sequenced sample was peripheral blood, obtained in a trial of Ad26.COV2.S vaccine versus placebo. These receptors were collected from a person between 18 and 59 years old who received the Ad26.COV2.S COVID-19 vaccine or a placebo. Both conserved end residues are part of each CDR3. A D gene is named only where the DNA matches it firmly. Clone size, where shown, is once, few, many, or a class for clones that have expanded.

>TRBJ2-7|.|.|TRBV18
TGTGCCAGCTCACACTTAGCGCGCGAGCAGTACTTC
CASSHLAREQYF
>TRBJ2-3|.|.|TRBV5-6
TGTGCCAGCAGTGGAACGGGAGCAGATTATTTGACAGATACGCAGTATTTT
CASSGTGADYLTDTQYF
>TRBJ2-7|.|.|TRBV19
TGTGCCAGTACCTCGGACCCGGCGGGGAGGTACGAGCAGTACTTC
CASTSDPAGRYEQYF
>TRBJ2-5|TRBD1|.|TRBV27
TGTGCCAGCAGCAGCCTTCTCCGGGACAGGGGGCAGAGAGAGACCCAGTACTTC
CASSSLLRDRGQRETQYF
>TRBJ2-3|.|.|TRBV11-3
TGTGCCAGCAGCTTAGATCGGGGCGGGCCCTACACAGATACGCAGTATTTT
CASSLDRGGPYTDTQYF
>TRBJ2-7|.|once|TRBV11-2
TGTGCCAGCAGCTTAGGGGCCAGCTCCTACGAGCAGTACTTC
CASSLGASSYEQYF
>TRBJ2-1|TRBD2|few|TRBV27
TGTGCCAGCAGTTTTGGCCCTAGCGGTGAGGGAGAGCAGTTCTTC
CASSFGPSGEGEQFF
>TRBJ2-2|.|.|TRBV6-2/TRBV6-3
TGTGCCAGCAGTTACACAGGGTACACCGGGGAGCTGTTTTTT
CASSYTGYTGELFF
>TRBJ1-4|.|.|TRBV6-1
TGTGCCAGCAGTGAAGTCCCAGGGGCGAATGAAAAACTGTTTTTT
CASSEVPGANEKLFF
>TRBJ1-1|.|.|TRBV5-1
TGCGCCAGCAGCTCTACGACCCGGGGAGGCACTGAAGCTTTCTTT
CASSSTTRGGTEAFF
>TRBJ2-2|.|.|TRBV7-2
TGTGCCAGCAGCTTAGGGGGTGTTGGGCGCGGGACTAACACCGGGGAGCTGTTTTTT
CASSLGGVGRGTNTGELFF
>TRBJ2-3|.|.|TRBV7-2
TGTGCCAGCAGCCCCGGGACTCCCACGCAGTATTTT
CASSPGTPTQYF
>TRBJ2-2|.|.|TRBV9
TGTGCCAGCAGCGTCTTTCCGAACACCGGGGAGCTGTTTTTT
CASSVFPNTGELFF
>TRBJ1-2|.|.|TRBV21-1
TGTGCCAGCACTTGGACAGGGGGATATGGCTACACCTTC
CASTWTGGYGYTF
>TRBJ2-5|TRBD2|.|TRBV9
TGTGCCAGCAGCGTAGTAGGGAGCGGGAGGGAGACCCAGTACTTC
CASSVVGSGRETQYF
>TRBJ1-1|.|.|TRBV18
TGTGCCAGCTCACCCGATCGGGGCACTGAAGCTTTCTTT
CASSPDRGTEAFF
>TRBJ1-2|.|once|TRBV28
TGTGCCAGCAGTTTAGGGGGTGGCTACACCTTC
CASSLGGGYTF
>TRBJ1-5|.|.|TRBV18
TGTGCCAGCTCACCTAACGAGCTGGGAAGCAATCAGCCCCAGCATTTT
CASSPNELGSNQPQHF
>TRBJ2-7|.|.|TRBV30
TGTGCCTGGAGTGTACAGATCACCTACGAGCAGTACTTC
CAWSVQITYEQYF
>TRBJ1-2|.|.|TRBV27
TGTGCCAGCCGTGCGGGGGCGGAAGGCTACACCTTC
CASRAGAEGYTF
>TRBJ1-1|.|few|TRBV19
TGTGCCAGTAGTAGTCAGGGATTCACTGAAGCTTTCTTT
CASSSQGFTEAFF
>TRBJ1-4|.|.|TRBV5-4
TGTGCCAGCAGCTTGGGAGCGGGACGGCCTAATGAAAAACTGTTTTTT
CASSLGAGRPNEKLFF
>TRBJ2-7|.|.|TRBV29-1
TGCAGCGTTGAATTGGGCAGGGGCGTTTTGGAGCAGTACTTC
CSVELGRGVLEQYF
>TRBJ2-7|.|.|TRBV7-9
TGTGCCAGCACCTCTAACCTCGGGGAGCAGTACTTC
CASTSNLGEQYF
>TRBJ2-7|TRBD2|.|TRBV11-2
TGTGCCAGCAGCTTCGGGACTAGTAGCTCCTACGAGCAGTACTTC
CASSFGTSSSYEQYF
>TRBJ2-7|.|.|TRBV28
TGTGCCAGCAGCCATAGCTCCTACGAGCAGTACTTC
CASSHSSYEQYF
>TRBJ2-5|TRBD2|few|TRBV10-2
TGCGCCAGCAGTGAGACTAGCGGGGGGAGGGCCCAGTACTTC
CASSETSGGRAQYF
>TRBJ1-5|TRBD1|.|TRBV19
TGTGCCAGTAGTAGAAATTCACAGGGGTTTGGGAGCAATCAGCCCCAGCATTTT
CASSRNSQGFGSNQPQHF
>TRBJ2-6|.|.|TRBV5-1
TGCGCCAGTCTCCAGAGCTCTGGGGCCAACGTCCTGACTTTC
CASLQSSGANVLTF
>TRBJ1-3|.|.|TRBV7-2
TGTGCCAGCAGTCGTGACGGGGTTACCTATCTGGGAAACACCATATATTTT
CASSRDGVTYLGNTIYF
>TRBJ1-5|.|.|TRBV7-9
TGTGCCAGCACCTACGGAGACGAGCCCCAGCATTTT
CASTYGDEPQHF
>TRBJ2-2|.|.|TRBV6-2/TRBV6-3
TGTGCCAGCAGTTACCTTTGGGACTCTAAAACCGGGGAGCTGTTTTTT
CASSYLWDSKTGELFF
>TRBJ1-2|.|.|TRBV18
TGTGCCAGCTCCCCCCGGGAGGGGTTAGAAGCTAACTATGGCTACACCTTC
CASSPREGLEANYGYTF
>TRBJ2-1|TRBD2|few|TRBV28
TGTGCCAGCAGCCTCCGCTTGGGCCCGGGACTAGCGGGGGGGCCGTCGGGGAATGAGCAGTTCTTC
CASSLRLGPGLAGGPSGNEQFF
>TRBJ2-2|.|.|TRBV3-1/TRBV3-2
TGTGCCGCGAGGGAGGCGAACACCGGGGAGCTGTTTTTT
CAAREANTGELFF
>TRBJ1-1|.|.|TRBV11-3
TGTGCCAGCAGCTTAGGGGACACTGAAGCTTTCTTT
CASSLGDTEAFF
>TRBJ1-1|.|.|TRBV29-1
TGCAGCGTTGGGTGGAACACTGAAGCTTTCTTT
CSVGWNTEAFF
>TRBJ2-1|TRBD2|.|TRBV6-2/TRBV6-3
TGTGCCAGCAGCGACGGGCTAGCGGGGGGACCCCGGCACAATGAGCAGTTCTTC
CASSDGLAGGPRHNEQFF
>TRBJ1-6|.|.|TRBV14
TGTGCCAGCAGCCAAGGGATCGGGATCCCTTCATCACCCCTCCACTTT
CASSQGIGIPSSPLHF
>TRBJ2-6|.|.|TRBV11-2
TGTGCCAGCAGCCACTCGGGGTACGGGGCCAACGTCCTGACTTTC
CASSHSGYGANVLTF